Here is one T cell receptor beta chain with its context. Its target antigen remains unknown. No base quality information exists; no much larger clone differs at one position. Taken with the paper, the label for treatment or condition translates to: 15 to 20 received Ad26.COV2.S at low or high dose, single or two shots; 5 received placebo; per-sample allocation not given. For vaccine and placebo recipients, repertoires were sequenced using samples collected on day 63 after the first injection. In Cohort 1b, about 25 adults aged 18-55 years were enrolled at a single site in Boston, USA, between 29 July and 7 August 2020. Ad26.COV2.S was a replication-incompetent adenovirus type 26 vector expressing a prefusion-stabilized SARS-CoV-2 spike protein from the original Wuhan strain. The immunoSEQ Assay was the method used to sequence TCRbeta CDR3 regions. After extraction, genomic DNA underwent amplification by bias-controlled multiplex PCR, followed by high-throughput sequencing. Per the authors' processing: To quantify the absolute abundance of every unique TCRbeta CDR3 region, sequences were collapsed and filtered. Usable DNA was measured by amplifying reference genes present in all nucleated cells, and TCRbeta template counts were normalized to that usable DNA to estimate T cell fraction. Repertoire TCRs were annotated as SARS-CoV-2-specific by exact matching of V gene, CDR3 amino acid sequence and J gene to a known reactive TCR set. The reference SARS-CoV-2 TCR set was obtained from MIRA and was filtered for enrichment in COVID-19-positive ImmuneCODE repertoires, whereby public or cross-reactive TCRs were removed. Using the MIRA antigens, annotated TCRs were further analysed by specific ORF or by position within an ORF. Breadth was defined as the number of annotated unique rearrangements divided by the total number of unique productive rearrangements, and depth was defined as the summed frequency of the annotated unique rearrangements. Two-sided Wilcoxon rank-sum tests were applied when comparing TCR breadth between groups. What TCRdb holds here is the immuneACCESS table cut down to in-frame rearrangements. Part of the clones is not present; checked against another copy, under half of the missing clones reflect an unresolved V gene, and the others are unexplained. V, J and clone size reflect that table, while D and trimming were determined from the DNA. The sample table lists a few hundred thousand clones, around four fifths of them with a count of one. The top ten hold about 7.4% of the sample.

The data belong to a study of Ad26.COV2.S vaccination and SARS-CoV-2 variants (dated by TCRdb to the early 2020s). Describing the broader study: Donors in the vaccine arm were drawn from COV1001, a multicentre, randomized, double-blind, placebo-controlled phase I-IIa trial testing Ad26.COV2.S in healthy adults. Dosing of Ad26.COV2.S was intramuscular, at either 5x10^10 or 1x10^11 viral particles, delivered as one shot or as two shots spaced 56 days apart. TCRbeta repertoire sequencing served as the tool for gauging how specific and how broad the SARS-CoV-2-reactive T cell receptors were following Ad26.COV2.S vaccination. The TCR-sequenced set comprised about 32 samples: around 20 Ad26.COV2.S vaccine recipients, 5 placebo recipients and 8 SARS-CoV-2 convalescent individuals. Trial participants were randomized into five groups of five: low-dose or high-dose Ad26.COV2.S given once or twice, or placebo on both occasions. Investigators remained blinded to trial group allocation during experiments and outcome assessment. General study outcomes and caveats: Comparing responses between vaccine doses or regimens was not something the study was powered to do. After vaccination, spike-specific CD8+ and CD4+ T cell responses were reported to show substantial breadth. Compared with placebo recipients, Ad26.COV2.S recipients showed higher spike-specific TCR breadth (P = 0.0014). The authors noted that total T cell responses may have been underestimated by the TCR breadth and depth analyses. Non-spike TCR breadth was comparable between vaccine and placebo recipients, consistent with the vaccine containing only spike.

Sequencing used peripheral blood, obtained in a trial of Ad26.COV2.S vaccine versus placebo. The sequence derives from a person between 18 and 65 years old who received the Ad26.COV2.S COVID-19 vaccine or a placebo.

The sequenced DNA: TGTGCCAGCCGGGGGGTCGCGAACACCGGGGAGCTGTTTTTT. This codes for CASRGVANTGELFF. The rearrangement combines TRBV2 with TRBJ2-2, and TRBD2 aligns with 7 junction nucleotides. At the junction V is shortened by 8 bases and J by 0 bases; bases outside the gene matches: 3. CDR1 SNHLY and CDR2 FYNNEI are derived from the germline V gene. Inclusive of the bounding cysteine and phenylalanine, the CDR3 is 14 residues long. The entry retains the CDR3 DNA only, 42 bases that are in frame from base 1.